These T cell receptor beta chains were read from a single sample in a study of glioma-infiltrating T cells after dendritic cell vaccination. The repertoire was sequenced with immunoSEQ multiplex PCR; TCRdb's copy has only in-frame clones and lacks some. The profile covers over 75,000 clones, with more than 80% appearing a single time and 2.1% taken by the ten largest. This specimen was blood, taken after dendritic cell vaccination. Receptors were obtained from a human donor with glioblastoma. Both conserved end residues are part of each CDR3. D genes are given only for firm matches. Only part of the rows carry a size: once, few, many, or a class if the clone is expanded.

J	V	D	size	CDR3	DNA
TRBJ1-5	TRBV2	.	few	CASGVEGSQHF	TGTGCCAGCGGAGTTGAGGGATCCCAGCATTTT
TRBJ2-2	TRBV5-1	TRBD2	.	CATSPSGRTNTGELFF	TGCGCCACCTCTCCTAGCGGGAGGACGAACACCGGGGAGCTGTTTTTT
TRBJ2-3	TRBV4-2	TRBD2	.	CASSQGLAGEIADTQYF	TGTGCCAGCAGCCAAGGGCTAGCGGGAGAGATTGCAGATACGCAGTATTTT
TRBJ2-4	TRBV5-4	.	.	CASSFTGGGNIQYF	TGTGCCAGCAGCTTTACAGGGGGGGGAAACATTCAGTACTTC
TRBJ2-5	TRBV14	.	.	CASSQDRGTQYF	TGTGCCAGCAGCCAAGATAGGGGGACCCAGTACTTC
TRBJ2-7	TRBV6-1	TRBD1	.	CASSSRTGMVYEQYF	TGTGCCAGCAGCTCTCGGACAGGGATGGTGTACGAGCAGTACTTC
TRBJ2-7	TRBV27	.	.	CASSSQTSYPWYEQYF	TGTGCCAGCAGTTCCCAGACATCCTACCCCTGGTACGAGCAGTACTTC
TRBJ2-2	TRBV10-1	.	.	CASSEEPSTGELFF	TGCGCCAGCAGTGAGGAGCCGAGCACCGGGGAGCTGTTTTTT
TRBJ1-4	TRBV2	.	few	CASSSAGYLFEKLFF	TGTGCCAGCTCATCCGCGGGTTACCTATTTGAAAAACTGTTTTTT
TRBJ1-5	TRBV10-3	TRBD1	.	CAISGDGQGPQHF	TGTGCCATCAGTGGCGACGGACAGGGGCCCCAGCATTTT
TRBJ1-5	TRBV4-1	TRBD1	.	CASSQEVQGGGNQPQHF	TGCGCCAGCAGCCAAGAGGTGCAGGGGGGCGGCAATCAGCCCCAGCATTTT
TRBJ1-2	TRBV10-3	.	once	CAISLRGSYGYTF	TGTGCCATCAGCCTCAGGGGCTCCTATGGCTACACCTTC
TRBJ1-2	TRBV2	.	.	CASMPGNGGYTF	TGTGCCAGCATGCCCGGGAATGGGGGCTACACCTTC
TRBJ2-3	TRBV19	TRBD1	.	CASRHLSDRSTDTQYF	TGTGCCAGTAGGCATCTTTCGGACAGGTCCACAGATACGCAGTATTTT
TRBJ1-5	TRBV5-1	.	.	CASSSEGNSNQPQHF	TGCGCCAGCAGCTCAGAGGGAAATAGCAATCAGCCCCAGCATTTT
TRBJ1-6	TRBV18	.	once	CASSPGQLPSSDSPLHF	TGTGCCAGCTCACCGGGACAACTTCCCAGTAGCGATTCACCCCTCCACTTT
TRBJ2-1	TRBV10-3	.	.	CAISESMGGSRNEQFF	TGTGCCATCAGTGAGTCTATGGGGGGTTCACGTAATGAGCAGTTCTTC
TRBJ2-7	TRBV7-2	.	.	CASTPYTNYEQYF	TGTGCCAGCACCCCTTACACAAACTACGAGCAGTACTTC
TRBJ2-1	TRBV9	TRBD2	few	CASSVGLAAVNEQFF	TGTGCCAGCAGCGTAGGGCTAGCGGCAGTCAATGAGCAGTTCTTC
TRBJ2-7	TRBV11-1	TRBD1	.	CASSRDREYEQYF	TGTGCCAGCAGCCGGGACAGGGAATACGAGCAGTACTTC
TRBJ1-3	TRBV4-1	.	.	CASSHLTGDPSRTIYF	TGCGCCAGCAGCCATCTGACAGGTGACCCTTCGAGGACCATATATTTT
TRBJ2-1	TRBV10-3	.	once	CAIIETPVTNTYNEQFF	TGTGCCATCATTGAGACACCCGTAACGAATACATACAATGAGCAGTTCTTC
TRBJ1-2	TRBV7-9	TRBD1	once	CASSQMTGNYGYTF	TGTGCCAGCAGCCAGATGACAGGGAACTATGGCTACACCTTC
TRBJ2-2	TRBV7-3	.	.	CASAPGVTGELFF	TGTGCCAGCGCCCCAGGGGTTACCGGGGAGCTGTTTTTT
TRBJ2-5	TRBV5-1	TRBD2	once	CASSLAGVAETQYF	TGCGCCAGCAGCCTAGCGGGAGTGGCTGAGACCCAGTACTTC
TRBJ1-5	TRBV5-1	.	.	CASSLAHGQPQHF	TGCGCCAGCAGCTTGGCCCACGGTCAGCCCCAGCATTTT
TRBJ2-1	TRBV15	TRBD2	.	CATSPGSSGPNEQFF	TGTGCCACCAGCCCCGGTTCTAGCGGACCCAATGAGCAGTTCTTC
TRBJ2-3	TRBV5-1	TRBD2	.	CASSFGIAGGTDTQYF	TGCGCCAGCAGCTTTGGAATAGCGGGGGGCACAGATACGCAGTATTTT
TRBJ2-1	TRBV2	.	.	CASSESGGSLMNEQFF	TGTGCCAGCAGTGAATCTGGAGGGTCTCTTATGAATGAGCAGTTCTTC
TRBJ1-2	TRBV6-1	TRBD1	.	CASRLDRPGYTF	TGTGCCAGCAGGCTGGACAGGCCTGGCTACACCTTC
TRBJ1-4	TRBV19	TRBD1	.	CASSASGTGREKLFF	TGTGCCAGTAGTGCCTCCGGGACAGGGAGGGAAAAACTGTTTTTT
TRBJ1-2	TRBV9	TRBD1	once	CASSGIGTERFFTNYGYTF	TGTGCCAGCAGCGGAATAGGGACAGAAAGATTTTTTACTAACTATGGCTACACCTTC
TRBJ1-5	TRBV7-9	.	few	CASTIAGATSNQPQHF	TGTGCCAGCACCATAGCGGGGGCCACGAGCAATCAGCCCCAGCATTTT
TRBJ2-1	TRBV6-5	TRBD2	.	CASKQGLAKNEQFF	TGTGCCAGCAAGCAGGGACTAGCGAAAAATGAGCAGTTCTTC
TRBJ1-2	TRBV4-1	.	.	CASSQDLGSGLGGYTF	TGCGCCAGCAGCCAAGATCTGGGATCAGGGCTGGGTGGCTACACCTTC
TRBJ2-1	TRBV5-1	TRBD2	.	CASSLLAVNEQFF	TGCGCCAGCAGCCTTCTAGCGGTCAATGAGCAGTTCTTC
TRBJ1-2	TRBV5-1	TRBD1	.	CASSLGTGPYGYTF	TGCGCCAGCAGCTTGGGGACAGGGCCCTATGGCTACACCTTC
TRBJ2-7	TRBV2	.	.	CASSEAGAGANEQYF	TGTGCCAGCAGTGAAGCTGGTGCAGGGGCTAACGAGCAGTACTTC
TRBJ1-1	TRBV2	.	.	CASSPQTVKTEAFF	TGTGCCAGCAGTCCGCAAACAGTGAAGACTGAAGCTTTCTTT